This TCR beta chain appears in the sequencing data of a study of T cells in Graves' hyperthyroidism and ophthalmopathy. This CDR3 has 16 residues. Trimming cost V 0 bases and J 3 bases, with 13 bases left between them. From germline, CDR1 is SGHRS and CDR2 YFSETQ. RNA transcripts gave rise to amplified TCR beta CDR3 regions. The HTBI primer set drove a first-round RT-PCR of the TCR CDR3. TCRdb re-called the multiplex PCR reads through MiXCR, storing one row per CDR3 protein. The repertoire holds around 450,000 distinct CDR3 sequences, with 15% to 19% as singletons. The sample consisted of blood. The rearrangement uses TRBV5-1 and TRBJ2-1, with D unclear. This clonotype originated in a woman aged 18-29 years with Graves' hyperthyroidism. For the CDR3, the DNA is TGCGCCAGCAGCTTGGCGACGGCTCCCTTCTACAATGAGCAGTTCTTC. It translates to CASSLATAPFYNEQFF.